The sequence of this T cell receptor beta chain was determined in a study of relationships among human T cell subsets. The study's findings and limits: No significant subset differences appeared in V, D, J use, CDR3 length or N-additions.

On this clonotype itself: Its antigen remains unknown.

Memory T cells were selected with anti-CD45RO beads from the CD45RA-negative fraction. The T cell receptor alpha and beta CDR3 regions were amplified from mRNA by semiquantitative ARM-PCR. Exponential amplification used communal superprimers after tagged nested gene-specific primers in ARM-PCR. MiXCR was run by TCRdb on the multiplex PCR reads, yielding one entry per CDR3 protein. This table has several thousand distinct CDR3 sequences, 50% to 60% appearing once. CDR3 length equals 11 residues. CDR1 SGHAT and CDR2 FQNNGV come from the germline V gene. Trimming pared 3 bases from V and 6 bases from J, leaving 5 bases between.

The sequenced material came from memory T cells sorted from blood. This chain links TRBV11-2 with TRBJ2-5; D unclear. The TCR originated in a man in his forties in good health. The CDR3 sequence: CASSLSKTQYF. CDR3 DNA sequence: TGTGCCAGCAGCTTGTCTAAGACCCAGTACTTC.